This entry features one T cell receptor beta chain sequence. Its antigen is not known. This record comes from a study of response to subunit inactivated influenza vaccine. Study observations and caveats: Every seasonal influenza vaccination brings in few new T cells, the authors suggested.

Each CDR3 protein is one row after TCRdb ran MiXCR on the RT-PCR reads. The sample lists approximately 520,000 distinct CDR3 sequences, around 25% occurring once. V was clipped by 9 bases and J by 16 bases, with 24 bases between them. Germline V lookup: CDR1 ENHRY, CDR2 SYGVKD. The CDR3 contains 13 residues. This clonotype originated in a man aged 50 to 60 who received an inactivated influenza vaccine. The material sequenced was CD4+ T cells sorted from PBMCs, taken 4 to 6 days after vaccination. The chain combines TRBV10-3 with TRBJ1-4; D may be TRBD1 (5 bases). The CDR3 nucleotides are TGTGCCATTGGAAAGAACGGGGGAGAACAACCGTTTTTT. It yields the protein CAIGKNGGEQPFF.